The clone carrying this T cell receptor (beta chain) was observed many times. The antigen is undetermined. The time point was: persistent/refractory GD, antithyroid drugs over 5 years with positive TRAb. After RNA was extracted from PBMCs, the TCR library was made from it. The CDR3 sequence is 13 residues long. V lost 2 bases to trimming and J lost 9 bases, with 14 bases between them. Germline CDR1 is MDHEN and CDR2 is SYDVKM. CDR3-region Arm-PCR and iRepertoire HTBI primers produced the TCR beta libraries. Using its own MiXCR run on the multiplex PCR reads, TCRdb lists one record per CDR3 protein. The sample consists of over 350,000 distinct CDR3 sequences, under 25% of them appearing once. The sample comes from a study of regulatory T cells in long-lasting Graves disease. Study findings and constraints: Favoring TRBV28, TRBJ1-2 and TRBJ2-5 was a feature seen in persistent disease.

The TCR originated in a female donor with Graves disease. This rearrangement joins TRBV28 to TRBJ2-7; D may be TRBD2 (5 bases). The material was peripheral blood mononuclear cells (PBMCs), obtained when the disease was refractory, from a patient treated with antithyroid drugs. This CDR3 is CASSLGLTIGQYF. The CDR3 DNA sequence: TGTGCCAGCAGTTTAGGGTTGACTATCGGGCAGTACTTC.